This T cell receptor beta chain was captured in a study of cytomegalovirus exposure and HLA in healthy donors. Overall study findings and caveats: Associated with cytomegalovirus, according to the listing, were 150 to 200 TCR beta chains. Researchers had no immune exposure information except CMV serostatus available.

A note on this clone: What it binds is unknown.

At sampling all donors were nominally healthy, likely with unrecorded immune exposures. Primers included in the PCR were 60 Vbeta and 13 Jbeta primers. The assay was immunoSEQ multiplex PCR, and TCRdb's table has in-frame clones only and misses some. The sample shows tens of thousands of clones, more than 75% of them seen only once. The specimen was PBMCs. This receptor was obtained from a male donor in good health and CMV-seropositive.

The CDR3 nucleotides are TGTGCCAGCAGCTCCATAGGACAAGGGACCGGGGAGCTGTTTTTT. This codes for CASSSIGQGTGELFF. The chain is built from TRBV7-3 and TRBJ2-2; the D gene is possibly TRBD1 (5 bases). The V end was cut by 4 bases, the J end by 5 bases, with 14 bases between. CDR1 is SGHTA, CDR2 FQGTGA, per germline. This CDR3 is built from 15 residues.